These 7 T cell receptor beta chains were all obtained from the same sample, sequenced in a study of tissue T cells after allogeneic stem cell transplantation (dated by TCRdb to 2021 to 2024). Library creation used the immunoSEQ multiplex PCR assay. TCRdb's version of the immuneACCESS table is confined to in-frame rearrangements and falls short of the full clone set. An unresolved V gene accounts for under half of the shortfall where checked; the remainder is of unknown origin. Recorded for this sample are fewer than 5,500 clones; approximately 59% of them occurred a single time. The top ten clones comprise about 28% of the sample. Taken with the paper, the label for time point translates to: mouse harvest day 7 after allogeneic transplant. Each mouse graft consisted of 10^7 T-cell-depleted bone marrow cells plus 10^6 splenic CD5+ T cells and was given by tail vein injection. The sequenced sample was spleen. These receptors originate from a female BALB/c mouse given C57BL/6 T cells with graft-versus-host disease after an allogeneic hematopoietic cell transplant.

For this clone: Mouse gene names and germline throughout. The CDR3 extends 1 residue past the end of the read, so its final part is completed from the germline J gene. The rearrangement links TRBV23 to TRBJ1-3; the D call in the table, TRBD1, was not verified against the DNA. The CDR3 runs 14 residues. The germline V gene encodes CDR1 KGHTA and CDR2 FQNQQP. CDR3 residues: CSSSSGTAGNTLYF. The sequenced part of the CDR3 DNA is TGCTCCAGCAGTTCCGGGACAGCTGGAAATACGCTCTAT.

In this sample, this clone turned up a few times. The listed genes are named as in mouse. The CDR3 end falls 1 residue outside the read, so it is completed with the germline J gene. The chain employs TRBV13-1 and TRBJ2-7, with D perhaps TRBD1 (5 bases). Deletions cut 0 bases from V and 0 bases from J, with 10 bases between. The CDR3 totals 15 residues. Per the germline V gene, CDR1 is NSHNY and CDR2 is SYGAGN. The CDR3 DNA, read in part, is TGTGCCAGCAGTGATGCACACAGGAGCTCCTATGAACAGTAC. Residues: CASSDAHRSSYEQY. The CDR3 as a whole reads CASSDAHRSSYEQYF.

As regards this clone: Germline and genes: mouse. The CDR3 extends 1 residue past the end of the read, so its final part is completed from the germline J gene. This chain uses TRBV1 with TRBJ2-5, with 14 bases that match TRBD2. The V gene end was trimmed by 4 bases and the J gene end by 6 bases; junction bases not matched to a gene: 0. The CDR3 length is 14 residues. CDR1 is NSQYPW and CDR2 is LRSPGD in the germline V gene (reference sequence). CDR3 DNA (partial): TGCACCTGCAGTGGGGACTGGGGGGGCGACACCCAGTAC. Translating it yields CTCSGDWGGDTQY. The complete CDR3 sequence is CTCSGDWGGDTQYF.

Note on this clone: The junction differs from germline at one of its ends, possibly a read error. Gene names refer to mouse genes. The read comes to an end 1 residue before the CDR3 does, leaving the germline J gene to fill in the end. This chain connects TRBV17 to TRBJ2-7, with 14 bases matching TRBD2. Germline assignment: CDR1 MNHDT and CDR2 YYDKIL. This CDR3 has 15 amino acids. CDR3 DNA (partial): TGTGCCAGCAGTGATGGGGGACTGGGGGGGCTTGAACAGTAC. It yields the protein CASSDGGLGGLEQY. The CDR3 in its entirety is CASSDGGLGGLEQYF.

This clone was counted between two and nine times. Germline and genes here are mouse. The read ends 1 residue early relative to the CDR3; the germline J gene fills the gap. The rearrangement uses TRBV20 and TRBJ2-7, with D perhaps TRBD1 or TRBD2 (5 bases each). Trimming left V 6 bases short and J 4 bases short, with 10 bases between. This CDR3 has 11 amino acids. The germline V gene has CDR1 GFQATS and CDR2 STVNSAI. CDR3 bases read: TGTGGTGCCCACGGGGGTTATGAACAGTAC. Protein product: CGAHGGYEQY. In full, the CDR3 is CGAHGGYEQYF.

For this clone: Gene names are the mouse ones. The CDR3 protein is CASSYTGSSAETLYF. CDR3 bases read: TGTGCCAGCAGCTATACAGGGTCTAGTGCAGAAACGCTGTAT. The V and J genes are TRBV5 and TRBJ2-3, with D perhaps TRBD1 (6 bases). Sequencing ends 1 residue short of the CDR3 end; the germline J gene provides the rest. Germline V lookup: CDR1 LGHNA, CDR2 YNLKQL (reference sequence). V was pared by 5 bases and J by 0 bases, with 12 bases between. CDR3 size: 15 residues.

This clone was counted a few times. Gene names are the mouse ones. The CDR3 end falls 1 residue outside the read, so it is completed with the germline J gene. This chain joins TRBV16 and TRBJ2-5; D not resolved. Germline V CDR1 and CDR2: SGHSA, FRNQAP. V lost 5 bases and J 6 bases, leaving 12 bases between the germline ends. This CDR3 is 13 amino acids long. The CDR3 DNA, read in part, is TGTGCAAGCAGCCTCTCTGGAGCGGACACCCAGTAC. Translating gives CASSLSGADTQY. The CDR3 in its entirety is CASSLSGADTQYF.